This T cell receptor beta chain was identified in a study of blood T cell repertoires in COVID-19. Study-wide background: Italy, Spain and the United States were the sources of the convalescent and acute COVID-19 samples. PBMCs, B-cell-depleted T cells, or T cells provided the cDNA or gDNA that made up the material.

This clone has a single count. Per the original methods: The authors estimated nucleated cell counts from reference gene primer amplification. Measured with immunoSEQ multiplex PCR; TCRdb has only the in-frame clones, and not every one. V, J and clone size derive from that table, while D and trimming were established from the DNA sequence. The data show hundreds of thousands of clones, with 89% seen just once and approximately 0.9% held by the top ten. This CDR3 contains 15 residues. Germline CDR1 and CDR2: SQVTM and ANQGSEA. V dropped 5 bases and J dropped 4; count of bases not matched to a gene: 12.

The sequence was obtained from a man aged 18 to 30 with COVID-19, enrolled during active disease. The gene calls are TRBV29-1 and TRBJ1-1; 8 bases map to TRBD1. The sequenced sample consisted of peripheral blood. CDR3 residues: CSVPPARGLGTEAFF. The CDR3 DNA follows: TGCAGCGTTCCCCCTGCCAGGGGGCTAGGCACTGAAGCTTTCTTT. Full variable domain (rest looked up from reference TRBV29-1 and TRBJ1-1): SAVISQKPSRDICQRGTSLTIQCQVDSQVTMMFWYRQQPGQSLTLIATANQGSEATYESGFVIDKFPISRPNLTFSTLTVSNMSPEDSSIYLCSVPPARGLGTEAFFGQGTRLTVV.